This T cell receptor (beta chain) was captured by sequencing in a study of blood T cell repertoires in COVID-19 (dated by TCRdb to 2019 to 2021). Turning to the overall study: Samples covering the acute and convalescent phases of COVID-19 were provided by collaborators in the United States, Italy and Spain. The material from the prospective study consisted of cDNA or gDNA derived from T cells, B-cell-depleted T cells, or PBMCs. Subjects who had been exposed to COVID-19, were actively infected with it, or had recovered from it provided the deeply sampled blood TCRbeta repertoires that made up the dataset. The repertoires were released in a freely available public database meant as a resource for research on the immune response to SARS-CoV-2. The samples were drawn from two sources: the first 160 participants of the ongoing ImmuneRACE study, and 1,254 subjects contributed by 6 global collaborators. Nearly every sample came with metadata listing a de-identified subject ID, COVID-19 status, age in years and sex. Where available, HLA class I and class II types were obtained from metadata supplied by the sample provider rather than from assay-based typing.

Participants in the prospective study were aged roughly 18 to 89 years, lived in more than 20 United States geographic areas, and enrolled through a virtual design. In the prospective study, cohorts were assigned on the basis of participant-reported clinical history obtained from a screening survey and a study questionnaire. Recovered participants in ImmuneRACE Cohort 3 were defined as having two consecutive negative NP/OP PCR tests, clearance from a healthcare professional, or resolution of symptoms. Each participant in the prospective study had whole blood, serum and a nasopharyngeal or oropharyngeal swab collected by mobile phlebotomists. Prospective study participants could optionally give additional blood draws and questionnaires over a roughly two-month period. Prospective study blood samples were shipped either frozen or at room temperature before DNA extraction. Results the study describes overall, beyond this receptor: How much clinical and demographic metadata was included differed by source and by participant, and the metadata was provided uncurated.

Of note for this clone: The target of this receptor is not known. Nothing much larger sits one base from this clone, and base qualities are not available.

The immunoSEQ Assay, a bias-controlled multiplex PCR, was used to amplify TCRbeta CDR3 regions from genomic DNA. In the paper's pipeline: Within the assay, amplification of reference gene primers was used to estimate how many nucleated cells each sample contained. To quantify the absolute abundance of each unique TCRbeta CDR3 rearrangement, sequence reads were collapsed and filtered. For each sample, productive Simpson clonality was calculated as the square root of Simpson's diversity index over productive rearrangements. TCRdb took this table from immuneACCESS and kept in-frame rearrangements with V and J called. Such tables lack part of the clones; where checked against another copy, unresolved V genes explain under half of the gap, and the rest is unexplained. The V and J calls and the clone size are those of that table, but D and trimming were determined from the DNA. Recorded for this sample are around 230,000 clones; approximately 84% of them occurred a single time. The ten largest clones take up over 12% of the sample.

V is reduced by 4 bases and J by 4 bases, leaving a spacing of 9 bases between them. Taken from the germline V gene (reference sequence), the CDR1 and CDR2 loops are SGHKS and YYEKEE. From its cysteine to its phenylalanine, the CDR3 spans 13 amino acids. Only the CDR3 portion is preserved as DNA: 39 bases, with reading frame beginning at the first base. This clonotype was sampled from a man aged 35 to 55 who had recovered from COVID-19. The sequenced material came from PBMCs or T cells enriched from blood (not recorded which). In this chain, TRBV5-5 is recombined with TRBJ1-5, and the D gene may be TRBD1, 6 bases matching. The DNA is TGTGCCAGCAGCCGGGACACAAATCAGCCCCAGCATTTT. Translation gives CASSRDTNQPQHF. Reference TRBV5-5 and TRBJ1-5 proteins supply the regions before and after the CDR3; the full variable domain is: DAGVTQSPTHLIKTRGQQVTLRCSPISGHKSVSWYQQVLGQGPQFIFQYYEKEERGRGNFPDRFSARQFPNYSSELNVNALLLGDSALYLCASSRDTNQPQHFGDGTRLSIL.